A single sample is the source of the 6 T cell receptor beta chains below, sequenced in a study of T cell responses to AZD1222 COVID-19 vaccine. Some clones are missing from TCRdb's copy, which holds only in-frame ones; the method was immunoSEQ multiplex PCR. The sample carries 130,000 to 150,000 clones, around nine tenths recorded once. This material consisted of peripheral blood, taken on day 0 of MenACWY control vaccination. Source of these receptors: an adult in good health.

This clone came up once. The J gene is TRBJ1-5, the V gene TRBV10-3, with no clear D. From germline, CDR1 is ENHRY and CDR2 SYGVKD. This CDR3 is built from 14 residues. Trimming left V 2 bases short and J 2 bases short, with 7 bases between. CDR3 DNA sequence: TGTGCCATCAGTGAGGCCCCCGGCAATCAGCCCCAGCATTTT. Encoded protein: CAISEAPGNQPQHF.

The genes are TRBV10-3 and TRBJ2-5; D gene unclear. This CDR3 contains 14 residues. The V gene's germline CDR1 is ENHRY and CDR2 SYGVKD. Trimming removed 0 bases at V and 5 bases at J, with 10 bases between. The chain's CDR3 is CAISESMGSETQYF. CDR3 in DNA: TGTGCCATCAGTGAGTCCATGGGTTCGGAGACCCAGTACTTC.

The J gene is TRBJ1-1, the V gene TRBV29-1; 7 bases line up with TRBD1. Looked up from germline, CDR1 is SQVTM and CDR2 is ANQGSEA. The CDR3 is 14 residues long. With 1 base clipped from V and 4 bases from J, the junction kept 6 bases outside the gene matches. The DNA for the CDR3 is TGCAGCGTTGAAGCCCGACAGGGTCCCACTGAAGCTTTCTTT. It translates to CSVEARQGPTEAFF.

This clone was seen a single time. This chain uses TRBV28 with TRBJ2-3, with D hard to call. Germline V lookup: CDR1 MDHEN, CDR2 SYDVKM. V was cut by 5 bases and J by 15 bases, with 9 bases left in between. This CDR3 comprises 9 residues. The chain's CDR3 is CASSPPLYF. Written as DNA, the CDR3 is TGTGCCAGCAGTCCTCCCCTCTATTTT.

To note about this clone: This specimen includes other DNA sequences encoding the same CDR3. The CDR3 region is CASSPNGINQPQHF. CDR3 in DNA: TGTGCCAGCTCACCAAACGGTATCAATCAGCCCCAGCATTTT. J is TRBJ1-5 and V is TRBV18; no clear D. The CDR3 is 14 amino acids. CDR1 KGHSH and CDR2 LQKENI come from the germline V gene. The V end was cut by 2 bases, the J end by 3 bases, with 8 bases between.

This chain links TRBV4-2 with TRBJ1-4; a possible D gene is TRBD1 (6 bases). The CDR3 loop spans 15 amino acids. Deletions cut 1 base from V and 8 bases from J, with 14 bases between. The germline V gene encodes CDR1 LGHNA and CDR2 YNFKEQ. CDR3 in DNA: TGTGCCAGCAGCCAAGTTCAACAGGGTCGCGAAAAACTGTTTTTT. Protein product: CASSQVQQGREKLFF.